This is a list of T cell receptor beta chains from one sample in a study of vaccination and CD4 T cells after COVID-19. Their specific antigens are unknown. TCRdb reprocessed the PCR reads via MiXCR and lists one record per CDR3 protein. The sample consists of more than 12,000 distinct CDR3 sequences, 53% of them appearing once. Here the sequenced sample was CD4+ T cells from blood, cultured in vitro, taken before SARS-CoV-2 vaccination. The receptor source for this set is a human donor who had recovered from COVID-19. CDR3s include the opening cysteine and the closing phenylalanine or tryptophan. A D gene is named only where the DNA matches it firmly. Some rows mark clone size as missing; the rest say once, few, many or name a class of expanded clone.

clone_size j_call d_call v_call cdr3_aa cdr3_nt
NA TRBJ1-6 TRBD1 TRBV11-3 CASSRTGNSPLHF TGTGCCAGCAGCCGGACAGGCAATTCACCCCTCCACTTT
NA TRBJ1-1 NA TRBV20-1 CSAYPHQGLNTEAFF TGCAGTGCTTATCCCCATCAGGGCTTGAACACTGAAGCTTTCTTT
NA TRBJ2-5 NA TRBV7-9 CASSHKETQYF TGTGCCAGCAGTCATAAAGAGACCCAGTACTTC
NA TRBJ1-6 NA TRBV2 CASPISLLLKFVRGSPLHF TGTGCCAGCCCGATTTCCCTGTTGTTGAAGTTTGTTCGGGGTTCACCCCTCCACTTT
NA TRBJ1-6 NA TRBV11-2 CASSLRGENHNNSPLHF TGTGCCAGCAGCTTACGAGGGGAGAACCACAATAATTCACCCCTCCACTTT
NA TRBJ1-1 TRBD1 TRBV20-1 CSASRPRGPANTEAFF TGCAGTGCTAGTCGTCCCAGGGGGCCCGCGAACACTGAAGCTTTCTTT
few TRBJ1-1 NA TRBV6-2/TRBV6-3 CASSRVGTEAFF TGTGCCAGCAGCAGGGTCGGCACTGAAGCTTTCTTT
NA TRBJ2-2 NA TRBV15 CATSRDPSTNTGELFF TGTGCCACCAGCAGAGATCCGTCTACCAACACCGGGGAGCTGTTTTTT
NA TRBJ1-6 NA TRBV12-3/TRBV12-4 CASSLAGGGDNSPLHF TGTGCCAGCAGTTTAGCGGGCGGCGGCGATAATTCACCCCTCCACTTT
few TRBJ1-2 TRBD1 TRBV6-5 CASSSDRGYGYTF TGTGCCAGCAGTTCGGACAGGGGTTACGGCTACACCTTC
NA TRBJ1-5 TRBD1 TRBV28 CASSTNRGQPQHF TGTGCCAGCAGTACCAACAGGGGTCAGCCCCAGCATTTT
NA TRBJ1-5 NA TRBV12-3/TRBV12-4 CASSLFRGANQPQHF TGTGCCAGCAGTCTCTTTAGGGGAGCGAATCAGCCCCAGCATTTT
once TRBJ1-5 NA TRBV6-2/TRBV6-3 CASSYVNSNQPQHF TGTGCCAGCAGTTACGTGAATAGCAATCAGCCCCAGCATTTT
NA TRBJ1-1 NA TRBV11-3 CASSLTGGYEAFF TGTGCCAGCAGCCTGACGGGGGGGTATGAAGCTTTCTTT
few TRBJ2-5 NA TRBV2 CASSYDLIGETQYF TGTGCCAGCAGTTACGACTTGATAGGAGAGACCCAGTACTTC
NA TRBJ1-1 TRBD1 TRBV20-1 CSARHDRGFYEAFF TGCAGTGCTAGACACGACAGGGGATTTTATGAAGCTTTCTTT
NA TRBJ2-5 NA TRBV25-1 CASRGPVGKETQYF TGTGCCAGCCGTGGACCTGTCGGTAAAGAGACCCAGTACTTC
NA TRBJ2-5 NA TRBV25-1 CASTTDGGNRRETQYF TGTGCCAGCACCACCGACGGGGGTAATAGGAGAGAGACCCAGTACTTC
NA TRBJ1-1 NA TRBV20-1 CSARLMGGLNTEAFF TGCAGTGCTAGATTAATGGGGGGGCTGAACACTGAAGCTTTCTTT
NA TRBJ2-3 NA TRBV7-2 CASSFGPSTDTQYF TGTGCCAGCAGCTTTGGACCCAGCACAGATACGCAGTATTTT
NA TRBJ2-1 TRBD2 TRBV24-1 CATSSNERTSGGMEQFF TGTGCCACCAGCTCTAACGAAAGGACTAGCGGCGGAATGGAGCAGTTCTTC
few TRBJ1-5 TRBD1 TRBV15 CATSSTGGSLSNQPQHF TGTGCCACCAGCAGCACAGGGGGCTCGCTAAGCAATCAGCCCCAGCATTTT
NA TRBJ2-7 NA TRBV20-1 CSASEEGLSYEQYF TGCAGTGCTAGCGAAGAGGGACTTTCCTACGAGCAGTACTTC
few TRBJ1-1 NA TRBV7-8 CASSLVGQYTEAFF TGTGCCAGCAGCTTAGTCGGGCAGTACACTGAAGCTTTCTTT
few TRBJ1-2 TRBD1 TRBV20-1 CSAEQGAFPFGYTF TGCAGTGCAGAACAGGGGGCCTTTCCCTTCGGCTACACCTTC
NA TRBJ2-2 NA TRBV5-4 CASSGGQRRELFF TGTGCCAGCAGTGGCGGACAGAGGCGGGAGCTGTTTTTT
NA TRBJ2-7 TRBD2 TRBV7-2 CASRPFPLAGTYEQYF TGTGCCAGCAGACCCTTCCCACTAGCGGGAACCTACGAGCAGTACTTC
NA TRBJ1-2 NA TRBV5-6 CASSGALPLNGYTF TGTGCCAGCAGCGGCGCGCTACCCTTAAATGGCTACACCTTC
few TRBJ2-5 NA TRBV7-2 CASSLKSQQETQYF TGTGCCAGCAGCTTAAAGAGCCAACAAGAGACCCAGTACTTC
NA TRBJ1-6 TRBD1 TRBV6-1 CASSPGQGVSPLHF TGTGCCAGCAGTCCGGGACAGGGGGTTTCACCCCTCCACTTT
NA TRBJ2-7 TRBD2 TRBV20-1 CSARDGREVSYEQYF TGCAGTGCTAGAGATGGGCGGGAGGTTTCCTACGAGCAGTACTTC
NA TRBJ1-6 NA TRBV20-1 CSVRGGHNSPLHF TGCAGTGTTAGAGGAGGCCATAATTCACCCCTCCACTTT
NA TRBJ2-1 NA TRBV6-2/TRBV6-3 CASSYGWILRGNEQFF TGTGCCAGCAGTTACGGTTGGATCTTGAGGGGCAATGAGCAGTTCTTC
few TRBJ1-6 TRBD1 TRBV11-3 CASSQGQYNSPLHF TGTGCCAGCAGCCAGGGACAGTATAATTCACCCCTCCACTTT
NA TRBJ2-2 NA TRBV10-3 CAIAGQTNTGELFF TGTGCCATCGCTGGACAGACCAACACCGGGGAGCTGTTTTTT
once TRBJ1-2 NA TRBV5-4 CASSLVDAGYGYTF TGTGCCAGCAGCTTGGTCGACGCGGGCTATGGCTACACCTTC
few TRBJ1-2 NA TRBV20-1 CSASLTATGWGGYTF TGCAGTGCTAGCCTAACTGCAACAGGGTGGGGTGGCTACACCTTC
NA TRBJ2-7 NA TRBV2 CASVRQATYEQYF TGTGCCAGCGTGCGACAGGCAACATACGAGCAGTACTTC
NA TRBJ1-1 NA TRBV12-3/TRBV12-4 CASGSNGNGEAFF TGTGCCAGCGGATCCAATGGGAACGGTGAAGCTTTCTTT
NA TRBJ2-1 NA TRBV11-3 CATQAESSYNEQFF TGTGCCACCCAAGCGGAGAGCTCCTACAATGAGCAGTTCTTC
NA TRBJ1-1 TRBD1 TRBV20-1 CSALTGFEAFF TGCAGTGCTTTGACAGGGTTTGAAGCTTTCTTT
NA TRBJ2-7 TRBD1 TRBV28 CASSRQGSWGYSYEQYF TGTGCCAGCAGCAGACAGGGGTCCTGGGGCTACAGCTACGAGCAGTACTTC